This T cell receptor (beta chain) was identified during a study of blood T cell repertoires in COVID-19. At the level of the study: Sources were T cells, B-cell-depleted T cells, or PBMCs; the material itself was cDNA or gDNA.

Using immunoSEQ multiplex PCR, the repertoire was profiled, and TCRdb retains in-frame clones only, with some absent. The table includes about 190,000 clones, 65% to 80% detected once. Trimming took off 5 bases at V and 0 bases at J, with 14 bases between the two ends. The germline V gene encodes CDR1 SQVTM and CDR2 ANQGSEA. CDR3 length equals 14 residues. The genes are TRBV29-1 and TRBJ2-7, with D possibly matching TRBD2 (5 bases). The receptor was isolated from a woman aged 50 to 60 with acute or convalescent COVID-19. Sequenced sample: peripheral blood. This chain's CDR3 is CSVRGEDLSYEQYF. The CDR3 nucleotides are TGCAGCGTTCGGGGAGAGGATCTCTCCTACGAGCAGTACTTC.